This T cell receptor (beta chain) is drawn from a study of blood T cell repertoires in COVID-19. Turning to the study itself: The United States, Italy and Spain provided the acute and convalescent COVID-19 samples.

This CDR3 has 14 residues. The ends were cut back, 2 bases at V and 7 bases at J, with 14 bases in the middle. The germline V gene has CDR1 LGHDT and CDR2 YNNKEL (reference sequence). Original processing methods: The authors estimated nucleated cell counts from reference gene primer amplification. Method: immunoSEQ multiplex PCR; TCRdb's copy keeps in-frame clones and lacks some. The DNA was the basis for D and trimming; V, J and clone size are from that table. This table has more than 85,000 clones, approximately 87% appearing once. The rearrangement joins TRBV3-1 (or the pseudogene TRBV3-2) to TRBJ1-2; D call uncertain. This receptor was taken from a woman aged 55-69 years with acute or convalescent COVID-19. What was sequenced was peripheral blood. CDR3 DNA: TGTGCCAGCAGCCAACGGGATCCCCGGCGTGGCTACACCTTC. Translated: CASSQRDPRRGYTF.